These 20 T cell receptor beta chains originate from one sample sequenced in a study of PD-L1 blockade in urothelial cancer. Assay: immunoSEQ multiplex PCR; the TCRdb copy retains only in-frame clones and omits some. The sample yields roughly 39,000 clones, approximately 90% seen once. The sequencing here drew on PBMCs, taken around atezolizumab (anti-PD-L1) treatment. The receptors shown here come from a man in his sixties with urothelial cancer.

The V call is TRBV6-5, the J call TRBJ2-2; TRBD2 matches at 7 bases. The germline V gene encodes CDR1 MNHEY and CDR2 SVGAGI. This CDR3 is built from 15 residues. V lost 2 bases, J lost 7 bases, and 7 bases stayed unmatched. CDR3 in DNA: TGTGCCAGCAGTTACAGCCGCGGGACTAACGGGGAGCTGTTTTTT. Its protein product is CASSYSRGTNGELFF.

The chain links TRBV6-5 to TRBJ1-1; D possibly corresponds to TRBD1 (6 bases). Germline-derived CDR1 and CDR2 are MNHEY and SVGAGI. The CDR3 loop spans 13 amino acids. V lost 5 bases, J lost 3 bases, and 10 bases lay in between. The CDR3 here is CASSLQGYTEAFF. The CDR3 coding sequence is TGTGCCAGCAGTCTCCAGGGGTACACTGAAGCTTTCTTT.

V is TRBV7-2 and J is TRBJ2-5; weak D call: TRBD2 (5 bases). CDR1 and CDR2 from the germline V gene are SGHTA and FQGNSA. Trimming pared 1 base from V and 5 bases from J, leaving 11 bases between. This CDR3 spans 14 amino acids. CDR3 region: CASSLVSEAETQYF. The CDR3, as DNA: TGTGCCAGCAGCTTAGTTTCGGAGGCCGAGACCCAGTACTTC.

The CDR3 loop is CAWTAGGSYEQYF. CDR3 coding DNA: TGTGCCTGGACAGCGGGAGGCAGCTACGAGCAGTACTTC. The chain links TRBV30 to TRBJ2-7, with 9 bases lining up with TRBD2. Looked up from germline, CDR1 is GTSNPN and CDR2 is SVGIG (reference sequence). J was trimmed by 3 bases and V by 4 bases; bases with no gene match: 4. The length of the CDR3 is 13 residues. The full variable domain, with the rest looked up from reference TRBV30 and TRBJ2-7, is SQTIHQWPATLVQPVGSPLSLECTVEGTSNPNLYWYRQAAGRGLQLLFYSVGIGQISSEVPQNLSASRPQDRQFILSSKKLLLSDSGFYLCAWTAGGSYEQYFGPGTRLTVT.

The rearrangement links TRBV14 to TRBJ2-7; tentatively, D is TRBD2 (5 bases). Deletions cut 1 base from V and 5 bases from J, with 12 bases between. The length of the CDR3 is 14 residues. Germline loops: CDR1 SGHDN, CDR2 FVKESK. CDR3 loop: CASSQGVSGNEQYF. The CDR3 DNA sequence: TGTGCCAGCAGCCAAGGTGTTTCCGGGAACGAGCAGTACTTC. Using reference TRBV14 and TRBJ2-7 for the parts outside the CDR3, the full variable domain is EAGVTQFPSHSVIEKGQTVTLRCDPISGHDNLYWYRRVMGKEIKFLLHFVKESKQDESGMPNNRFLAERTGGTYSTLKVQPAELEDSGVYFCASSQGVSGNEQYFGPGTRLTVT.

The chain carries TRBV10-3 and TRBJ1-5; D is undetermined. The germline V gene encodes CDR1 ENHRY and CDR2 SYGVKD. The length of the CDR3 is 14 residues. The V and J ends lost 4 bases and 2 bases respectively, with 9 bases between them. This chain's CDR3 is CAISGDSRNQPQHF. CDR3 DNA sequence: TGTGCCATCAGTGGTGACTCGCGCAATCAGCCCCAGCATTTT.

The chain employs TRBV5-1 and TRBJ2-7, with 7 nucleotides matching TRBD1. V was pared by 4 bases and J by 7 bases, with 11 bases of the junction left unmatched. The CDR3 contains 14 residues. Germline CDR1 and CDR2: SGHRS and YFSETQ. The CDR3 DNA sequence: TGCGCCAGCAGCCAGGGACAGTCCCTACGAGAGCAGTACTTC. It specifies CASSQGQSLREQYF.

The chain couples TRBV7-2 to TRBJ2-7, with a possible D match to TRBD1 (5 bases). The length of the CDR3 is 13 residues. The germline V gene has CDR1 SGHTA and CDR2 FQGNSA. Between the trimmed V and J ends, which lost 4 bases and 7 bases, there was a span of 14 bases. CDR3 DNA: TGTGCCAGCAGCTCATCAGGGTTTCCAGAGCAGTACTTC. Its protein is CASSSSGFPEQYF.

The chain employs TRBV28 and TRBJ1-2; TRBD1 matches at 7 bases. The trim removed 6 bases at V and 8 bases at J, leaving 6 bases unmatched. The CDR3 is 12 amino acids. Germline V gives CDR1 MDHEN, CDR2 SYDVKM. CDR3 sequence reads: CASRRDSSGYTF. In DNA, the CDR3 is TGTGCCAGCAGACGGGACAGTAGCGGCTACACCTTC.

The rearrangement links TRBV28 to TRBJ2-2, with 12 bases fitting TRBD2. J gave up 6 bases and V 6 bases, and 8 bases lay outside the gene matches. CDR1 is MDHEN and CDR2 is SYDVKM in the germline V gene. This CDR3 spans 16 amino acids. The CDR3 nucleotides are TGTGCCAGCAGCCGCATGACTAGCGGGAGAGCCGGGGAGCTGTTTTTT. Its protein product is CASSRMTSGRAGELFF. The full variable domain, completed using reference TRBV28 and TRBJ2-2, is DVKVTQSSRYLVKRTGEKVFLECVQDMDHENMFWYRQDPGLGLRLIYFSYDVKMKEKGDIPEGYSVSREKKERFSLILESASTNQTSMYLCASSRMTSGRAGELFFGEGSRLTVL.

This rearrangement joins TRBV4-1 to TRBJ2-1, with 9 bases matching TRBD2. The CDR3 has 19 amino acids. From germline, CDR1 is MGHRA and CDR2 YSYEKL. The J segment lost 10 bases and the V segment lost 0 bases, leaving 19 bases of the junction unmatched. CDR3 DNA: TGCGCCAGCAGCCAAGATAGAGGGGGCTTGGGGCGGGGGGGCCCGGAGCAGTTCTTC. Translation gives CASSQDRGGLGRGGPEQFF.

This clone has just a few counts. The chain is built from TRBV19 and TRBJ2-7; perhaps TRBD2 as D (5 bases). Germline V lookup: CDR1 LNHDA, CDR2 SQIVND (reference sequence). The CDR3 runs 15 residues. Trimming left V 8 bases short and J 0 bases short, with 17 bases between. This CDR3 is CASSNSLRDSYEQYF. CDR3 in DNA: TGTGCCAGTTCTAACTCCCTCCGGGACTCCTACGAGCAGTACTTC.

The gene calls are TRBV11-3 and TRBJ2-7; tentative D call: TRBD1 (5 bases). The V gene's germline CDR1 is SGHNT and CDR2 YENEEA. Trimming left V 2 bases short and J 3 bases short, with 17 bases between. This CDR3 spans 16 amino acids. The chain's CDR3 is CASSLSFPGPIYEQYF. CDR3 nucleotides: TGTGCCAGCAGCTTATCATTCCCAGGGCCAATCTACGAGCAGTACTTC.

J is TRBJ2-7 and V is TRBV27; possibly TRBD2 for D (6 bases). The V end was cut by 6 bases, the J end by 2 bases, with 14 bases between. The CDR3 contains 14 residues. Germline CDR1 and CDR2: MNHEY and SMNVEV (reference sequence). The CDR3 is CASRASGRTYEQYF. The CDR3 coding sequence is TGTGCCAGCAGAGCCTCCGGGAGAACCTACGAGCAGTACTTC.

The chain carries TRBV6-1 and TRBJ1-5; D gene ambiguous. Germline lookup yields CDR1 MNHNS and CDR2 SASEGT. Trimming removed 2 bases at V and 4 bases at J, with 27 bases between. CDR3 size: 20 residues. CDR3 DNA: TGTGCCAGCAGTGAAACTGGTGGTAGTGGACTGGGCCGGAGGAATCAGCCCCAGCATTTT. Protein sequence: CASSETGGSGLGRRNQPQHF.

This chain joins TRBV2 and TRBJ2-3, with D perhaps matching TRBD2 (5 bases). V gave up 6 bases and J gave up 1 base, with 8 bases separating them. From germline, CDR1 is SNHLY and CDR2 FYNNEI. CDR3 length: 13 amino acids. CDR3 amino acids: CASRGSGTDTQYF. The CDR3 bases are TGTGCCAGCAGGGGGAGCGGCACAGATACGCAGTATTTT.

The chain uses TRBV9 and TRBJ2-3; 7 bases are a match to TRBD2. The CDR3 sequence is 13 residues long. Per the germline V gene, CDR1 is SGDLS and CDR2 is YYNGEE. Trimming removed 4 bases from V and 4 bases from J; junction bases left unmatched: 3. CDR3 DNA sequence: TGTGCCAGCAGCAGGGGACTACCAGATACGCAGTATTTT. It is translated as CASSRGLPDTQYF.

The chain uses TRBV10-3 and TRBJ1-1; a weak D match, TRBD1 (6 bases). Germline V gene data show CDR1 as ENHRY and CDR2 as SYGVKD. Trimming shortened V by 3 bases and J by 0 bases, and 8 bases separated the two germline ends. The CDR3 extends over 14 amino acids. The CDR3 DNA follows: TGTGCCATCAGTGAATGGGGGCTGAACACTGAAGCTTTCTTT. Translation gives CAISEWGLNTEAFF.

The genes are TRBV18 and TRBJ2-1; 9 nucleotides line up with TRBD2. The CDR3 sequence is 17 residues long. CDR1 KGHSH and CDR2 LQKENI come from the germline V gene. V dropped 5 bases and J dropped 7; count of bases not matched to a gene: 15. For the CDR3, the DNA is TGTGCCAGCTCAAGGGTGGTTAGCGGGAGCATAAGGAATGAGCAGTTCTTC. Its protein product is CASSRVVSGSIRNEQFF.

DNA for the CDR3: TGTGCCTCAGCGGGAGGGCCCCCAGATACGCAGTATTTT. This sequence encodes CASAGGPPDTQYF. The chain combines TRBV30 with TRBJ2-3; 10 bases line up with TRBD2. Germline loops: CDR1 GTSNPN, CDR2 SVGIG (reference sequence). The CDR3 runs 13 residues. V shed 7 bases, J shed 4 bases, and the junction held 5 bases outside the gene matches. The whole variable domain, remainder taken from reference TRBV30 and TRBJ2-3, is SQTIHQWPATLVQPVGSPLSLECTVEGTSNPNLYWYRQAAGRGLQLLFYSVGIGQISSEVPQNLSASRPQDRQFILSSKKLLLSDSGFYLCASAGGPPDTQYFGPGTRLTVL.